This T cell receptor beta chain was captured in a study of blood T cell repertoires in COVID-19. Overall study context: Sites in the United States, Italy and Spain provided acute and convalescent COVID-19 samples. From T cells, B-cell-depleted T cells, or PBMCs came the material, which was cDNA or gDNA.

There are many counts of this clone. Trimming took 7 bases from V and 1 from J, leaving 20 bases between them. CDR3 size: 16 residues. Germline V gene data show CDR1 as WSHSY and CDR2 as SAAADI. In the authors' workflow: Cell counts per sample came from amplifying reference gene primers. Profiling relied on immunoSEQ multiplex PCR, and the TCRdb table lists in-frame clones only, not all of them. The DNA was the basis for D and trimming; V, J and clone size are from that table. The sample has fewer than 250,000 clones, over 80% seen once. This sequence joins TRBV10-2 and TRBJ2-7; tentative D call: TRBD2 (7 bases). The sequence derives from a human donor in a cohort sampled during active COVID-19. The sample consisted of peripheral blood. The CDR3 DNA follows: TGCGCCAGCACCGCTGGGGGGGCGAGAGGATCCTACGAGCAGTACTTC. This encodes CASTAGGARGSYEQYF.